These 2 T cell receptor beta chains were all obtained from the same sample, sequenced in a study of siplizumab effects on memory and regulatory T cells. Their cognate antigens are unknown. Researchers maintained the mixed lymphocyte reaction cells in coculture at 37°C for around 6 days. Some clones are missing from TCRdb's copy, which holds only in-frame ones; the method was immunoSEQ multiplex PCR. This table has 20,000 or so clones, over 35% appearing once. Material: CFSE-low (dividing) CD4+ T cells sorted from an allogeneic mixed lymphocyte reaction. The source is a human donor in good health; the cells came from an allogeneic mixed lymphocyte reaction. Some clones in this sample may be carry-over from other donors' samples.

V usage is TRBV7-2 and J usage is TRBJ1-2; D not certain. Germline values: CDR1 SGHTA, CDR2 FQGNSA. The germline V and J ends were trimmed by 5 bases and 3 bases, with 13 bases remaining between them. The CDR3 spans 14 residues. The CDR3 is CASSLTDGHYGYTF. CDR3 bases: TGTGCCAGCAGCCTCACAGACGGGCACTATGGCTACACCTTC.

The chain carries TRBV6-5 and TRBJ2-7; D could derive from TRBD1 or TRBD2 (5 bases each). This CDR3 is built from 15 residues. Between the trimmed V and J ends, which lost 2 bases and 7 bases, there was a span of 18 bases. CDR1 is MNHEY, CDR2 SVGAGI, per germline. CDR3 in DNA: TGTGCCAGCAGTTACCCCTCCGGGACGGGCTGGGAGCAGTACTTC. Translation gives CASSYPSGTGWEQYF.